This T cell receptor beta chain came from a study of blood T cells in healthy people across ages. Each sample used at least 6 million PBMCs. As concerns this clonotype: Antigen: not known.

The CDR3 totals 15 residues. Trimming pared 2 bases from V and 0 bases from J, leaving 10 bases between. Findings and limits, study-wide: A roughly linear age-dependent decrease characterized TCR beta diversity per million T cells. Diversity figures derived from one million T cells were judged to underestimate the true value.

A sample-barcoded 5' primer and a J-beta primer mix were used in a second PCR of roughly 7 to 12 cycles. With 12 random nucleotides, a template-switch adaptor tagged each individual cDNA molecule. Each CDR3 protein gets one entry after TCRdb re-called the 5' RACE reads with MiXCR. The sample shows 1,100,000 or so distinct CDR3 sequences, over 35% of them seen only once. This TCR derives from a woman aged 60-75 years in good health. This chain connects TRBV12-3 or TRBV12-4 to TRBJ1-1, with D possibly being TRBD1 (5 bases). Sequenced sample: blood. The DNA for the CDR3 is TGTGCCAGCAGTTTATGGCGGGGGATGAACACTGAAGCTTTCTTT. This encodes CASSLWRGMNTEAFF.